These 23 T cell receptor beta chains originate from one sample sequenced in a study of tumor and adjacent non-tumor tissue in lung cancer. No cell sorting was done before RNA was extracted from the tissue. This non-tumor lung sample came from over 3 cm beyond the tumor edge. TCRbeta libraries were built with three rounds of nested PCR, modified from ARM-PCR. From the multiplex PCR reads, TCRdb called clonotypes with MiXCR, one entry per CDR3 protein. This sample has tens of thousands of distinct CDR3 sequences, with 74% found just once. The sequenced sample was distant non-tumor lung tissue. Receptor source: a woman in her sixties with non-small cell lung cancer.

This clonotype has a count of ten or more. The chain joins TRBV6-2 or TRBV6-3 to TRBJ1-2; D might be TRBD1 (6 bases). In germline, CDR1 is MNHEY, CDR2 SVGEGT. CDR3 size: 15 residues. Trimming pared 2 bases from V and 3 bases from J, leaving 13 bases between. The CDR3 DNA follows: TGTGCCAGCAGTTACGAGTTGGACAGAGACTATGGCTACACCTTC. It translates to CASSYELDRDYGYTF.

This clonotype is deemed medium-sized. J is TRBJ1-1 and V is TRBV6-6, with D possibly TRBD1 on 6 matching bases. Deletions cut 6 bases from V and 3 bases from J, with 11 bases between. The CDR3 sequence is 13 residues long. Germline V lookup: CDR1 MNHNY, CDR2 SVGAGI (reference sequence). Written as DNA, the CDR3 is TGTGCCAGCAGCACGGAGGGGGACACTGAAGCTTTCTTT. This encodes CASSTEGDTEAFF.

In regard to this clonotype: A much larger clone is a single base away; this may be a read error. The CDR3 nucleotides are TGCAGTGCTAGTGCTAGCGGGGGAAATGAAAAACTGTTTTTT. Residues: CSASASGGNEKLFF. The chain recombines TRBV20-1 with TRBJ1-4; tentatively, D is TRBD1 (5 bases). Germline CDR1 reads DFQATT; CDR2 reads SNEGSKA (reference sequence). The V end lost 3 bases, the J end lost 5 bases, and 13 bases lay between the germline ends. The length of the CDR3 is 14 residues.

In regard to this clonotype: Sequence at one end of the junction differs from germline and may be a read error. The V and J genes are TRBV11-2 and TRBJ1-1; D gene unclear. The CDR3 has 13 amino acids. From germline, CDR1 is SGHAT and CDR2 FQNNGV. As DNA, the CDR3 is TGCGCCAGCAGCCCCAGGTCCGAGACTGAAGCTTTCTTT. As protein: CASSPRSETEAFF.

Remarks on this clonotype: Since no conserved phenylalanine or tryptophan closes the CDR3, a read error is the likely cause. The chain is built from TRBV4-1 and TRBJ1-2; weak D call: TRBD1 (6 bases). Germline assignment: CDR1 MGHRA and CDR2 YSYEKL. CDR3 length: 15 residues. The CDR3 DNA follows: TGCCCCAGCAGCCAAGATTGGACAGCCAACTATGGCTACACCCTC. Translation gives CPSSQDWTANYGYTL.

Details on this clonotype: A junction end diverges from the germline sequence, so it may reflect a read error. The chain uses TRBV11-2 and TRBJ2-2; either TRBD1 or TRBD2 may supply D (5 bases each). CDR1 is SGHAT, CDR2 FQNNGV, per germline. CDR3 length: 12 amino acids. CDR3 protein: CASSADTGVLFF. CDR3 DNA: TGTGCCAGCAGTGCGGACACCGGGGTGCTGTTTTTT.

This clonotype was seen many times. This chain's CDR3 is CASSRARERTPHQPQHF. For the CDR3, the DNA is TGTGCCAGCAGCCGGGCCCGGGAAAGAACCCCTCATCAGCCCCAGCATTTT. V and J are TRBV6-1 and TRBJ1-5; D is ambiguous. This CDR3 spans 17 amino acids. Germline V lookup: CDR1 MNHNS, CDR2 SASEGT. Trimming removed 6 bases from V and 5 bases from J, with 23 bases in between.

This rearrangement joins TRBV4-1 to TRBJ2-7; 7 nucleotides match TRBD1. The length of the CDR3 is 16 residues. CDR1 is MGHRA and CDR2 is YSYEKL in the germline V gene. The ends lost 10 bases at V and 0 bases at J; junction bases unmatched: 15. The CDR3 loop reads CANSTTGQRSSYEQYF. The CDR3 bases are TGCGCCAACAGTACCACGGGACAGCGAAGCTCCTACGAGCAGTACTTC.

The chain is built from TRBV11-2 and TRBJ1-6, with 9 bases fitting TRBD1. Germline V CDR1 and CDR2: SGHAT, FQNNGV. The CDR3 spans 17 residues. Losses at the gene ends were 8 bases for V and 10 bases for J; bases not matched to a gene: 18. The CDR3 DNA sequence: TGTGCCAGCGCTGGCTTTGTGAACAGGGGGCCGAGCTCACCCCTCCACTTT. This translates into CASAGFVNRGPSSPLHF.

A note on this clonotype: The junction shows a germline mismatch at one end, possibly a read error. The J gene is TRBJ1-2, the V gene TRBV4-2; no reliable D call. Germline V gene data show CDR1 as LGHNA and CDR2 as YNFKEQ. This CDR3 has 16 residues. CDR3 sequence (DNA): TGTGCCAGCAACCAAGATCCGGAGTTTGGGCTCGGGGGCTACACCTTC. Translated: CASNQDPEFGLGGYTF.

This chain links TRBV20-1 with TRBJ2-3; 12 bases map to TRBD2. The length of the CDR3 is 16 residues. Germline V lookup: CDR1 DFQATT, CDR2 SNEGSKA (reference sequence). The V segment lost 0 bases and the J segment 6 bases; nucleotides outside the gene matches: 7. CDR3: CSARDPASGRVDTQYF. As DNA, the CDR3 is TGCAGTGCTAGAGATCCGGCTAGCGGGAGGGTGGATACGCAGTATTTT.

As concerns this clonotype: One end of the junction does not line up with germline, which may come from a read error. CDR3 sequence: CDSSFMTERLSYGYTF. For the CDR3, the DNA is TGTGACAGCAGCTTCATGACAGAACGGCTCAGCTATGGCTACACCTTC. The V gene is TRBV11-2, the J gene TRBJ1-2; tentative D call: TRBD1 (5 bases). The germline gives CDR1 SGHAT, CDR2 FQNNGV. The CDR3 consists of 16 residues.

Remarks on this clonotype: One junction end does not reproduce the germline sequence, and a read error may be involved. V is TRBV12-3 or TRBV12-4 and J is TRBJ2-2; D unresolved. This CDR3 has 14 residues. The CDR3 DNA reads TGTGCCAGCACTTTGAGGCACAACACCTGGGAGCTGTTTTTT. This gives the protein CASTLRHNTWELFF.

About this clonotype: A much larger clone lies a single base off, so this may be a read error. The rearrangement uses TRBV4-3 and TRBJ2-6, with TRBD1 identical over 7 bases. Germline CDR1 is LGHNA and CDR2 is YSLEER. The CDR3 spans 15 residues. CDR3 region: CASSLGGSGANALTF. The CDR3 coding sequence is TGCGCCAGCAGCCTAGGGGGCTCTGGGGCCAACGCCCTGACTTTC.

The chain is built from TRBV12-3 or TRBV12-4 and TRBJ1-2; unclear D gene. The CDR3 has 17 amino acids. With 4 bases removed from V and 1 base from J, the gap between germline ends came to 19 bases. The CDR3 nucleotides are TGTGCCAGCAGTTCCAGAAGCGGTGGAGGTTTTAACTATGGCTACACCTTC. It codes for CASSSRSGGGFNYGYTF.

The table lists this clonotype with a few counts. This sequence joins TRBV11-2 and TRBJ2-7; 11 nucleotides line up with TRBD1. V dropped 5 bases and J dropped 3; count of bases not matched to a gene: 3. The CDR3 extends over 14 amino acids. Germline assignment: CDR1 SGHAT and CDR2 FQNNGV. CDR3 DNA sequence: TGTGCCAGCAGCCGGGGACAGGGGGTCTACGAGCAGTACTTC. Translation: CASSRGQGVYEQYF.

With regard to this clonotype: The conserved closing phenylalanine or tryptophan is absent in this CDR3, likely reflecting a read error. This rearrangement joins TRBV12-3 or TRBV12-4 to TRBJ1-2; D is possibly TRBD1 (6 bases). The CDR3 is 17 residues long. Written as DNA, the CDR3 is TGTGCCAGCAGTTCCAGGGGCGGTGGAGGTTTTAACCATGGCTACACCCTC. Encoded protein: CASSSRGGGGFNHGYTL.

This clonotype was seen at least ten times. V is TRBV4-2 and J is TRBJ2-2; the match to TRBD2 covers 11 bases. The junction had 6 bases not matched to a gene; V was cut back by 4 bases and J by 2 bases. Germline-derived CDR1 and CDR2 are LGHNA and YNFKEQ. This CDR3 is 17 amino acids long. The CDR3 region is CASSPGGTSGNTGELFF. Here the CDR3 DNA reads TGTGCCAGCAGCCCGGGCGGGACTAGCGGAAACACCGGGGAGCTGTTTTTT.

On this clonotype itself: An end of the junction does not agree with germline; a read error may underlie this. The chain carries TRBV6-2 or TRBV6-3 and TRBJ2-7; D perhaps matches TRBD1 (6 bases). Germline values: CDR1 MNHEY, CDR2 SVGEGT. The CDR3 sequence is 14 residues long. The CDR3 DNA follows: TGTGCCAGCAGCCGCTACGGACAGTCCTACGAGCAGTATTTC. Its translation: CASSRYGQSYEQYF.

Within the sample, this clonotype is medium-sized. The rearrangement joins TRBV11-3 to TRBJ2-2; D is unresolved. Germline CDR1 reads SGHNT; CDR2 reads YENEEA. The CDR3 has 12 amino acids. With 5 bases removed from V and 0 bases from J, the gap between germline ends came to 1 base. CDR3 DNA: TGTGCCAGCAGCACGAACACCGGGGAGCTGTTTTTT. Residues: CASSTNTGELFF.

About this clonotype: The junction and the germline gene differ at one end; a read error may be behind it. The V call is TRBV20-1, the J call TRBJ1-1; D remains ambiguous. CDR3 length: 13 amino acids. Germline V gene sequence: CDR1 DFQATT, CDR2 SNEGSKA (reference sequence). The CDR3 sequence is CSAPARVGTGAFF. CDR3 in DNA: TGCAGTGCCCCCGCCCGGGTCGGCACTGGAGCTTTCTTT.

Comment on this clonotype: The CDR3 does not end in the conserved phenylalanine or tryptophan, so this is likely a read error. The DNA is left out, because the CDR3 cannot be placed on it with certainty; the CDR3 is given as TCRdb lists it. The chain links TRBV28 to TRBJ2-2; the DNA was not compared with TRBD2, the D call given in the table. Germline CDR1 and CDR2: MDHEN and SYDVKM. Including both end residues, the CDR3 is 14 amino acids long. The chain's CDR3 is CASKFSPSTGELSI.

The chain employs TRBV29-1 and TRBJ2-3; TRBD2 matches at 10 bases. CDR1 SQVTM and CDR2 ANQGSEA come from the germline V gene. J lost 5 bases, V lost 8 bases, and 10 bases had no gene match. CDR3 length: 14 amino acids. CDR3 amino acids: CSLSSGGPGDTQYF. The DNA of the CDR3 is TGCAGCCTGAGTAGCGGGGGGCCTGGAGATACGCAGTATTTT.